A single sample is the source of the 18 T cell receptor beta chains below, sequenced in a study of neoadjuvant anti-PD-1 for oral cavity cancer. Repertoires were generated with immunoSEQ multiplex PCR, while TCRdb's copy carries only in-frame clones and drops some. The profile shows 60,000 to 75,000 clones, around 80% of them singletons. The material sequenced was PBMCs, taken before nivolumab (anti-PD-1) treatment. These receptors came from a person aged 35-79 years with oral cavity squamous cell carcinoma.

The chain uses TRBV11-2 and TRBJ1-3; D is ambiguous. Trimming took 6 bases from V and 0 from J, leaving 12 bases between them. The germline gives CDR1 SGHAT, CDR2 FQNNGV. The CDR3 loop spans 15 amino acids. In DNA, the CDR3 is TGTGCCAGCAGTTCCATCCTGGGCTCTGGAAACACCATATATTTT. Translation gives CASSSILGSGNTIYF.

The chain links TRBV29-1 to TRBJ1-2, with 7 bases identical to TRBD1. Losses at the gene ends were 5 bases for V and 6 bases for J; bases not matched to a gene: 3. This CDR3 spans 11 amino acids. CDR1 is SQVTM, CDR2 ANQGSEA, per germline. CDR3 nucleotide sequence: TGCAGCGTTAGCAGGGGGGATGGCTACACCTTC. Protein sequence: CSVSRGDGYTF.

This clone was detected only a few times. The V call is TRBV19, the J call TRBJ2-1, with 11 positions matching TRBD1. Germline lookup yields CDR1 LNHDA and CDR2 SQIVND (reference sequence). With V trimmed by 7 bases and J by 9 bases, 11 bases remained unmatched. The CDR3 extends over 15 amino acids. The CDR3 coding sequence is TGTGCCAGTACCTGGACAGGGGGCGCCATCCGTGAGCAGTTCTTC. Protein product: CASTWTGGAIREQFF.

The V gene is TRBV6-6, the J gene TRBJ1-1, with 9 bases fitting TRBD1. This CDR3 is built from 16 residues. J was trimmed by 5 bases and V by 7 bases; bases with no gene match: 14. Germline-derived CDR1 and CDR2 are MNHNY and SVGAGI (reference sequence). The CDR3 bases are TGTGCCAGCACCGGGACAGGGCTTGGGCCTTATACTGAAGCTTTCTTT. Amino acid sequence: CASTGTGLGPYTEAFF.

The chain joins TRBV27 to TRBJ1-4; D is uncertain. The V end lost 3 bases, the J end lost 5 bases, and 10 bases lay between the germline ends. The germline gives CDR1 MNHEY, CDR2 SMNVEV (reference sequence). This CDR3 comprises 14 residues. CDR3 sequence: CASSFNQRNEKLFF. The CDR3 region has the DNA TGTGCCAGCAGTTTTAACCAGAGGAATGAAAAACTGTTTTTT.

This clone was observed once. This chain uses TRBV27 with TRBJ1-2, with D perhaps matching TRBD1 (6 bases). The CDR3 spans 15 residues. The ends were cut back, 7 bases at V and 1 base at J, with 16 bases in the middle. CDR1 is MNHEY and CDR2 is SMNVEV in the germline V gene (reference sequence). The CDR3 sequence is CASNQSGHRNYGYTF. CDR3 bases: TGTGCCAGCAACCAATCGGGACACCGTAACTATGGCTACACCTTC.

CDR3 amino acids: CASSEGTPGPGYTF. CDR3 nucleotide sequence: TGTGCCAGCAGTGAGGGAACACCGGGGCCAGGCTACACCTTC. The chain employs TRBV2 and TRBJ1-2, with D perhaps matching TRBD1 (5 bases). The germline CDR1 and CDR2 sequences are SNHLY and FYNNEI. V gave up 3 bases and J gave up 8 bases, with 16 bases separating them. The CDR3 runs 14 residues.

Comments on this clone: This sample includes further DNA sequences coding for the same CDR3. The chain links TRBV6-6 to TRBJ2-7; TRBD1 or TRBD2 may be the D gene (5 bases each). CDR3 length: 12 residues. Germline loops: CDR1 MNHNY, CDR2 SVGAGI (reference sequence). V dropped 9 bases and J dropped 2 bases, with 11 bases sitting between them. The CDR3 sequence: CASSGTAYEQYF. CDR3 nucleotide sequence: TGTGCCAGTTCCGGGACGGCCTACGAGCAGTACTTC.

About this clone: At one of its ends the junction is not consistent with the germline gene, which may arise from a read error. The J gene is TRBJ1-5, the V gene TRBV4-1, with 7 positions matching TRBD1. Germline V CDR1 and CDR2: MGHRA, YSYEKL. The CDR3 loop spans 17 amino acids. CDR3 bases: TGCGCCAGCAGCCAATTTGCCCAGGGGGGCAGCAATCAGCCTCAGCATTTT. Amino acids: CASSQFAQGGSNQPQHF.

The chain recombines TRBV18 with TRBJ2-7; D is unclear. The CDR3 loop spans 14 amino acids. V lost 2 bases and J 5 bases, leaving 13 bases between the germline ends. Germline V lookup: CDR1 KGHSH, CDR2 LQKENI. The CDR3 reads CASSPDPGNHEQYF. The CDR3 bases are TGTGCCAGCTCACCAGACCCTGGAAACCACGAGCAGTACTTC.

The rearrangement joins TRBV9 to TRBJ2-3; D gene uncertain. The CDR3 covers 14 residues. V dropped 4 bases and J dropped 6 bases, with 15 bases sitting between them. The germline V gene has CDR1 SGDLS and CDR2 YYNGEE. CDR3 DNA: TGTGCCAGCAGCCCCCAGGTTGGCTTTGATACGCAGTATTTT. Amino acids: CASSPQVGFDTQYF.

The chain recombines TRBV30 with TRBJ2-7; TRBD1 might be the D (6 bases). Per the germline V gene, CDR1 is GTSNPN and CDR2 is SVGIG (reference sequence). CDR3 length: 16 amino acids. Trimming cost V 0 bases and J 2 bases, with 17 bases left between them. DNA for the CDR3: TGTGCCTGGAGTGTACTGGGGACACTGAATCCCTACGAGCAGTACTTC. Amino acid sequence: CAWSVLGTLNPYEQYF.

CDR3 coding DNA: TGTGCCAGCAGCTCAGGGGGTGAGATCTACGAGCAGTACTTC. This encodes CASSSGGEIYEQYF. The chain joins TRBV7-9 to TRBJ2-7; 7 positions match TRBD1. In germline, CDR1 is SEHNR, CDR2 FQNEAQ (reference sequence). Trimming at V came to 4 bases and at J to 3 bases, leaving 6 bases not matched to a gene. The CDR3 runs to 14 residues.

The J gene is TRBJ2-7, the V gene TRBV19; D possibly corresponds to TRBD1 (6 bases). The CDR3 runs 13 residues. Trimming shortened V by 3 bases and J by 6 bases, and 12 bases separated the two germline ends. Germline lookup yields CDR1 LNHDA and CDR2 SQIVND (reference sequence). The CDR3 is CASSMVQGTEQYF. The CDR3 DNA is TGTGCCAGTAGTATGGTACAGGGCACCGAGCAGTACTTC.

The chain links TRBV30 to TRBJ2-3; TRBD2 agrees at 7 bases. CDR3 size: 13 residues. The V gene's germline CDR1 is GTSNPN and CDR2 SVGIG (reference sequence). The ends lost 5 bases at V and 0 bases at J; junction bases unmatched: 2. CDR3 residues: CAWVRGSTDTQYF. For the CDR3, the DNA is TGTGCCTGGGTGCGGGGGAGCACAGATACGCAGTATTTT.

J is TRBJ1-6 and V is TRBV19; 10 bases are a match to TRBD1. With 6 bases clipped from V and 8 bases from J, the junction kept 13 bases outside the gene matches. The CDR3 runs to 17 residues. Per germline, CDR1 LNHDA and CDR2 SQIVND (reference sequence). The CDR3 reads CASSPRLGQGLDSPLHF. The DNA of the CDR3 is TGTGCCAGTAGCCCCCGTTTGGGACAGGGGCTCGATTCACCCCTCCACTTT.

This clone was detected only once. J is TRBJ1-5 and V is TRBV15; the D is unclear. The CDR3 sequence is 19 residues long. Trimming cost V 0 bases and J 5 bases, with 23 bases left between them. The germline CDR1 and CDR2 sequences are LNHNV and YYDKDF (reference sequence). CDR3 nucleotide sequence: TGTGCCACCAGCAGAGAAAGGCTACGAAGTGGTTGGCGGCATCAGCCCCAGCATTTT. It codes for CATSRERLRSGWRHQPQHF.

This clone has just a few counts. The rearrangement joins TRBV5-1 to TRBJ1-6, with 8 bases lining up with TRBD1. This CDR3 has 13 amino acids. Losses at the gene ends were 0 bases for V and 16 bases for J; bases not matched to a gene: 6. Germline CDR1 and CDR2: SGHRS and YFSETQ. The CDR3 bases are TGCGCCAGCAGCTTGGAGGGGGACAGGCCACTCCACTTT. Encoded protein: CASSLEGDRPLHF.